This T cell receptor beta chain was profiled in a study of CD8 T cells in ankylosing spondylitis. V gave up 2 bases and J gave up 4 bases, with 8 bases separating them. Germline V gives CDR1 GTSNPN, CDR2 SVGIG (reference sequence). The CDR3 runs to 12 residues. This clonotype was observed a few times. Its antigen is unidentified. Quantitative barcoded 5'-RACE was used to prepare TCR beta libraries. TCRdb independently ran MiXCR on the 5' RACE reads; one entry per CDR3 protein. Of roughly 700,000 distinct CDR3 sequences in the sample, 15% to 20% were seen once. Points from the study as a whole: The disease-linked clones had a CD8+ phenotype and low blood frequencies. Researchers reportedly found disease-linked clones significantly enriched in matched ankylosing spondylitis synovial fluid. Made up of fewer than ten highly homologous variants, a TCR beta motif appeared characteristic of ankylosing spondylitis blood. Past studies reported some motif variants in reactive arthritis synovial fluid and blood.

The source is a male donor with ankylosing spondylitis. The chain uses TRBV30 and TRBJ1-1; a possible D gene is TRBD1 (5 bases). Input material: blood, either unsorted or a sorted T cell fraction (not recorded which). The CDR3 here is CAWSYRSTEAFF. The CDR3 bases are TGTGCCTGGAGTTACAGGTCCACTGAAGCTTTCTTT.